This TCR delta chain was sequenced for a study of gammadelta T cells in human blood. Study-wide findings and caveats: Microbial exposure reportedly appeared to drive polyclonal expansion of innate gamma-delta T cells right after birth.

TCRdb reanalysed the RT-PCR reads via CATT. The top ten hold under 25% of the sample, which has about 1,000 delta-chain clones, about a third seen once. Comments on this clone: The antigen is unknown. This may arise from a read error, as a much more abundant clone is one base away. Distinct nucleotide sequences in the sample also encode this CDR3.

The CDR3 totals 16 residues. Germline CDR1 reads GEAIGNYY; CDR2 reads EKD. Sequencing was performed on Vgamma9Vdelta2 gamma-delta T cells from infant blood. The chain recombines TRDV2 with TRDJ2, with 12 bases fitting TRDD3. The sequence derives from a human donor. The CDR3 loop is CACDLLGDTLTAQLFF. Here the CDR3 DNA reads TGTGCCTGTGACCTACTGGGGGATACTTTAACAGCACAACTCTTCTTT.